A selection of T cell receptor beta chains follows, all from one sample in a study of blood T cell repertoires in COVID-19. Only in-frame clones appear in the TCRdb table, and some are missing; sequencing was by immunoSEQ multiplex PCR. The table lists 200,000 to 250,000 clones, roughly four fifths of them singletons, with 4.7% in the top ten. Sequenced: peripheral blood. Every receptor here comes from a woman in her 70s with acute or convalescent COVID-19. The conserved cysteine and the conserved F or W are not part of the CDR3 here. Clone size appears in some rows only: once, few, many, or a class for an expanded clone.

NA,TRBJ1-2,TRBV27,ASSFRGRGGYT
NA,TRBJ2-5,TRBV6-2/TRBV6-3,ASSYRLAGVQETQY
few,TRBJ2-5,TRBV5-1,ASSPQGEETQY
NA,TRBJ1-4,TRBV6-5,AIRGPNEKLF
NA,TRBJ1-6,TRBV7-6,ASSLGFGTGESPLH
NA,TRBJ1-1,TRBV3-1/TRBV3-2,ASRRTSGNTEAF
NA,TRBJ2-7,TRBV7-2,ASSSDRGSYEQY
NA,TRBJ2-5,TRBV5-1,ASSLFRQQQETQY
NA,TRBJ1-3,TRBV9,ASSPQGMISGNTIY
NA,TRBJ1-1,TRBV19,ASRPDRGRVEAF
NA,TRBJ1-1,TRBV11-2,ASSLNGMNTEAF
once,TRBJ1-2,TRBV18,ASSPGSGINYGYT
NA,TRBJ2-7,TRBV5-1,ASSGTTGNYEQY
NA,TRBJ1-3,TRBV28,ASTLMTGVALSGNTIY
NA,TRBJ1-5,TRBV2,ASRQHNQPQH
NA,TRBJ1-2,TRBV27,ASSSQGAEGYT
NA,TRBJ1-1,TRBV4-3,ASSQVRENTEAF
NA,TRBJ1-6,TRBV11-2,ASSLSPQVGDSPLH
NA,TRBJ2-7,TRBV15,ATSRDQGTGYEQY
NA,TRBJ1-6,TRBV30,AWSVPGSPLH
NA,TRBJ1-2,TRBV7-8,ASSLGRGPGYGYT
NA,TRBJ1-5,TRBV10-3,AIRGQGNNQPQH
many,TRBJ1-5,TRBV3-1/TRBV3-2,ASSHDAGDTLH
NA,TRBJ1-3,TRBV4-1,ASSHPNRVGAPMGSGNTIY
once,TRBJ1-2,TRBV18,ASSPSGQIGGYT
few,TRBJ1-1,TRBV19,ASSQQGQGEAF
NA,TRBJ1-6,TRBV2,ASSADGGTGSPLH
NA,TRBJ2-5,TRBV3-1/TRBV3-2,ASSQGTREISGQFSGETQY
NA,TRBJ1-2,TRBV18,ASSPRARGYGYT
NA,TRBJ1-3,TRBV7-2,ASSSNSGGTGNTIY
NA,TRBJ2-3,TRBV3-1/TRBV3-2,ASSREGLAADTQY
NA,TRBJ2-1,TRBV3-1/TRBV3-2,ASSLLTSGVSNEQF
once,TRBJ1-2,TRBV27,ASSASARQGHGYT
NA,TRBJ2-1,TRBV9,ASSVEEGIGEQF
NA,TRBJ1-2,TRBV5-4,ASSRLISVGTGGNYGYT
NA,TRBJ1-2,TRBV25-1,ASSEEVPNYGYT
NA,TRBJ2-2,TRBV5-1,ASTDRAQSPGELF
few,TRBJ2-7,TRBV23-1,ASSQQSPSTQY
NA,TRBJ1-2,TRBV29-1,SVTDSNYGYT
NA,TRBJ2-6,TRBV5-1,ASSLDGIGANVLT
NA,TRBJ2-6,TRBV11-2,ASSLDPVSGANVLT
NA,TRBJ1-1,TRBV5-1,ASLKSPGHTNTEAF
NA,TRBJ1-5,TRBV6-2/TRBV6-3,ASSSQPFYQPQH
NA,TRBJ2-7,TRBV18,ASSSQGGSYEQY
NA,TRBJ2-3,TRBV4-3,ASSQDYGGGTDTQY
NA,TRBJ1-1,TRBV27,ASSSRTGGVTEAF
few,TRBJ2-2,TRBV5-1,ASSLGTGGFTGELF
NA,TRBJ1-3,TRBV5-4,ASSSSGQRVPNSGNTIY
NA,TRBJ1-6,TRBV27,ASSLRGFNSPLH
few,TRBJ1-1,TRBV5-1,ASSLFTGGNTEAF
NA,TRBJ1-5,TRBV28,ASRPGQGGAQPQH
NA,TRBJ1-1,TRBV19,ASRSRQTVTF
few,TRBJ1-1,TRBV10-2,ASSAYRVGTEAF
NA,TRBJ1-2,TRBV4-3,ASSQDTSPNYGYT
NA,TRBJ1-2,TRBV24-1,ATSERNRDGYT
NA,TRBJ2-1,TRBV10-3,AISESGGGYNEQF
NA,TRBJ1-5,TRBV6-2/TRBV6-3,ASSDPTGMGSQPQH
once,TRBJ2-7,TRBV3-1/TRBV3-2,ASSPTGVTYEQY